This T cell receptor beta chain was recorded in a study of CD8 T cells in Susac syndrome (dated by TCRdb to between 2017 and 2020). About the study as a whole: Whether CD8+ T cell activation and differentiation in Susac syndrome was antigen driven was tested using repertoire sequencing. Results and caveats for the whole study, not just this receptor: The number of individuals in the TCR sequencing and HLA analysis was acknowledged as relatively small.

RNA was extracted with the RNeasy kit and roughly 0.5 to 1 ug was reverse transcribed using random hexamers. The immunoSEQ multiplex PCR assay, covering 54 Vbeta and 13 Jbeta segments, was used to amplify TCR beta CDR3 regions. PCR amplification bias was corrected by using a synthetic template baseline for primer optimization and computational correction. In the paper's pipeline: Reads were annotated to V, D and J genes according to IMGT and were analyzed with immunoSEQ Analyzer, with only productive sequences retained. Clonality was computed as one minus Shannon entropy normalized by log2 of the number of productive unique sequences. For each patient and control, public and private clones were evaluated within the 100 most prevalent clones. Clones were defined as Susac-specific if absent from the healthy and MS cohorts, from around 1,100 published viral clones and from other ImmuneACCESS disease sequences. TCRdb ran its own pipeline on the public reads, namely fastp trimming at Q25 and MiXCR clone calling, and kept in-frame beta chains. Identical CDR3 protein sequences are pooled into one entry, listed with their most common genes and DNA. These V and J calls derive from TCRdb rather than the authors' analysis. The sample has a few hundred thousand distinct CDR3 sequences on record, about 92% of them singletons. 0.065% of the sample lies in the top ten.

To note about this clonotype: Its antigen is not yet known. No much larger clone exists at a distance of one base, and base qualities are not known.

The germline V gene specifies SGHRS as CDR1 and YFSETQ as CDR2. Deletion took 5 bases off V and 6 bases off J, with a span of 12 bases between the germline ends. From the cysteine through the phenylalanine, the CDR3 covers 13 amino acids. Here the CDR3 DNA is all that survives: 39 bases in frame from base 1. High-throughput TCR beta sequencing profiled peripheral blood CD8+ and CD4+ T cells from healthy donors, Susac syndrome patients and multiple sclerosis patients. The multiple sclerosis controls were treatment-naive patients who had stable or active relapsing-remitting disease and met the revised McDonald criteria. Bulk CD8+ and CD4+ T cells were purified by magnetic negative isolation, while CD8+ TEMRA cells were enriched using FACS. Blood was drawn into EDTA tubes, processed within 24 hours, and PBMCs were isolated by density gradient centrifugation. PBMCs destined for TCR sequencing were cryopreserved in liquid nitrogen and later thawed in a 37 °C water bath. The sorted or isolated CD4+, CD8+ and CD8+ TEMRA cells reached a purity of at least 90%.

This sequence originates from a human donor with multiple sclerosis. The rearrangement joined TRBV5-1 to TRBJ2-1, with TRBD1 perhaps the D gene, on 6 matching bases. The specimen sequenced was CD4+ T cells from PBMCs. Read as DNA, the sequence is TGCGCCAGCAGTGACAGGCGTAGCAATGAGCAGTTCTTC. It translates to CASSDRRSNEQFF.